A single count supports the clone carrying this TCR beta chain. As yet, its antigen is unknown. This entry comes from a study of T cells in localized non-small cell lung cancer. Profiling relied on immunoSEQ multiplex PCR, and the TCRdb table lists in-frame clones only, not all of them. This table holds about 19,000 clones, 85% to 95% found once. Study outcomes and limitations: Researchers found a median roughly 50 of the top 100 tumor clones in adjacent lung.

V gave up 10 bases and J gave up 4 bases; unmatched junction bases: 10. This CDR3 contains 14 residues. CDR1 MDHEN and CDR2 SYDVKM come from the germline V gene. The sequence derives from a male donor at least 60 years old with stage I squamous cell lung carcinoma. The chain couples TRBV28 to TRBJ2-7, with 10 positions matching TRBD2. The source was peripheral blood, collected before any cancer treatment. CDR3 sequence: CATYESGRAYEQYF. For the CDR3, the DNA is TGTGCCACCTATGAAAGCGGGAGGGCTTACGAGCAGTACTTC.